This TCR beta chain comes out of a study of blood T cells in healthy people across ages (dated by TCRdb to the mid-2010s). About the investigation overall: Template switching captured roughly one uniquely barcoded TCR beta cDNA molecule per two T cells in model experiments. Using deep sequencing normalized with unique cDNA molecular identifiers, the study measured how TCR beta repertoire diversity changes with age. Donors were grouped into four age groups: young (average 16 years), middle-aged (roughly 40), aged (around 66) and long-lived (82). Donors of different ages were randomly distributed across sequencing lanes to avoid experimental bias. Two additional independent replicas of 1 million unique cDNA reads from the same blood draw were analyzed for two donors (one aged 18 to 29 and one aged 80 or older).

Library preparation employed 5' RACE. This sample was sequenced with an Illumina HiSeq 2500. A second PCR of about 6 to 12 cycles was performed with a sample-barcoded 5' primer and a J-beta primer mix. A unique molecular identifier was introduced onto each TCR beta cDNA molecule by a template-switch 5' adaptor carrying 12 random nucleotides. At least 2.5 million CDR3-containing paired-end reads were obtained from each sample. First-strand cDNA synthesis was performed from all RNA using the Mint cDNA synthesis kit, with priming by a TRBC-specific oligonucleotide. All cDNA was treated with uracil-DNA glycosylase and then went through a first 18-cycle PCR with the universal primers M1SS and BC2_uni_R. As for how the authors treated the data: Normalization of each sample was performed by random selection of 1 million high-quality reads, each carrying a distinct molecular identifier. Reads sharing molecular identifiers were discarded rather than binned into consensus sequences. MiTCR, set to a Q25 quality threshold and the strictest error-elimination algorithm, was used for CDR3 identification, clonotype clustering and error correction. A nonparametric unseen species model using Euler transformation provided a lower-bound estimate of total TCR beta diversity. The public reads were quality trimmed at Q25 with fastp and then assembled into clones with MiXCR by TCRdb, keeping productive beta chains. Each entry is one CDR3 protein sequence, shown with its most common DNA and genes. The V and J calls, along with clone size, are taken from TCRdb and not from the paper's own processing. The table for this sample lists around 650,000 distinct CDR3 sequences; about 43% of them were counted only once. The ten largest clones take up about 30% of the sample.

General conclusions and limits of the study: Estimates of total diversity based on one million sequenced T cells were regarded as lower bounds and as underestimates. There was a strong correlation between observed TCR beta diversity and the percentage of naive T cells measured by flow cytometry. The CMV infection status of donors was not known, potentially confounding age-related changes in expanded clonotypes. Because profiling used bulk unsorted PBMCs, naive and antigen-experienced compartments could not be compared conclusively. Compared with the aged group, the long-lived group had more naive CD4+ T cells, fewer expanded clones and increased TCR diversity, suggesting age selection. As age increased, observed TCR beta diversity per million T cells dropped in a roughly linear way, and a significant reduction was already evident by age 40.

The CDR3, from cysteine to phenylalanine, totals 18 residues. The entry retains the CDR3 DNA only, 54 bases that are in frame from base 1. The germline V gene (reference sequence) sets CDR1 to LGHDT and CDR2 to YNNKEL. After removal of 4 bases from V and 4 bases from J, the junction retains 10 bases not matched to a gene. Concerning this clonotype: Which antigen it targets is not known. Base quality data are lacking; no much larger clone is found one base away.

The donors were roughly 38 Caucasian individuals from Russia, aged roughly 6 to 100 years, who were systemically healthy. Each donor gave about 9.7 milliliters of peripheral blood, drawn into EDTA-treated Vacutainer tubes. Ficoll-Paque density-gradient centrifugation was used to isolate PBMCs, with at least 6 million obtained per sample. Total RNA was extracted from PBMCs with Trizol reagent, with at least 5 micrograms obtained per sample. For every donor, flow cytometry on a PBMC aliquot measured the percentage of naive CD45RAhigh/CD27high T cells. The TCR comes from a man at least 80 years old in good health. The rearrangement joined TRBV3-1 to TRBJ2-6, and 10 bases in between align with TRBD2. The source material was blood. The CDR3 corresponds to CASSRQAGGLSGANVLTF. The sequence in DNA is TGTGCCAGCAGCCGCCAAGCGGGAGGGCTTTCCGGGGCCAACGTCCTGACTTTC.